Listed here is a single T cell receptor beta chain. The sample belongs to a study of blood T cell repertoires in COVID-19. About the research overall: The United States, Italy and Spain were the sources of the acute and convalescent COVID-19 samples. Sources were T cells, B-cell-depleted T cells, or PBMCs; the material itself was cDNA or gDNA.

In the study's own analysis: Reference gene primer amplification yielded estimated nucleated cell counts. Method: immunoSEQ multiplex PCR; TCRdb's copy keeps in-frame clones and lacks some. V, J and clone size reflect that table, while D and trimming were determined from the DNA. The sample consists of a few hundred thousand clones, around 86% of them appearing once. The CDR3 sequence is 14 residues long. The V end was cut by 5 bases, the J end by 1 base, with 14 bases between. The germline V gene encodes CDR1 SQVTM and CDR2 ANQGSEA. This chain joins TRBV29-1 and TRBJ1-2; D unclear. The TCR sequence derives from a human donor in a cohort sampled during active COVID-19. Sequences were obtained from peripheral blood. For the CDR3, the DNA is TGCAGCGTTCTACAGCGGGATCGTAACTATGGCTACACCTTC. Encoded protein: CSVLQRDRNYGYTF.